A single sample is the source of the 22 T cell receptor beta chains below, sequenced in a study of blood T cell repertoires in COVID-19. The assay was immunoSEQ multiplex PCR, and TCRdb's table has in-frame clones only and misses some. The sample yields hundreds of thousands of clones, approximately 90% seen once. The source material was peripheral blood. The receptors were gathered from a woman in her thirties or forties who had recovered from COVID-19.

The chain carries TRBV29-1 and TRBJ2-7, with a tentative D call TRBD1 (6 bases). Germline assignment: CDR1 SQVTM and CDR2 ANQGSEA. The V gene lost 6 bases and the J gene lost 7 bases, with 16 bases spanning the gap. CDR3 length: 12 amino acids. CDR3 nucleotide sequence: TGCAGCGTCCGACAGGACCTGGGGGAGCAGTACTTC. Protein: CSVRQDLGEQYF.

The rearrangement joins TRBV24-1 to TRBJ2-6, with 7 positions matching TRBD1. Germline loops: CDR1 KGHDR, CDR2 SFDVKD. The trim removed 4 bases at V and 2 bases at J, leaving 4 bases unmatched. The CDR3 contains 16 residues. The CDR3 reads CATSDLDRAGANVLTF. The CDR3 nucleotides read TGTGCCACCAGTGACCTCGACAGGGCTGGGGCCAACGTCCTGACTTTC.

The V and J genes are TRBV11-2 and TRBJ2-1; TRBD2 agrees at 12 bases. Trimming took 5 bases from V and 2 from J; bases not matched to a gene: 4. Germline V gives CDR1 SGHAT, CDR2 FQNNGV. This CDR3 has 16 residues. CDR3 sequence (DNA): TGTGCCAGCAGCACAAGGACTAGCGGGGCCTACAATGAGCAGTTCTTC. It is translated as CASSTRTSGAYNEQFF.

The chain uses TRBV5-1 and TRBJ1-1; TRBD1 is a possible D gene (5 bases). Germline V gene lookup returns CDR1 SGHRS and CDR2 YFSETQ. This CDR3 has 15 amino acids. The V and J ends lost 0 bases and 3 bases respectively, with 12 bases between them. DNA for the CDR3: TGCGCCAGCAGCTTGGCAATATGGGGGGACACTGAAGCTTTCTTT. This sequence encodes CASSLAIWGDTEAFF.

V gene TRBV5-5 combines with J gene TRBJ2-7; 8 nucleotides match TRBD2. Germline lookup yields CDR1 SGHKS and CDR2 YYEKEE (reference sequence). The CDR3 covers 13 residues. Unmatched junction bases numbered 6, after V lost 4 bases and J lost 6 bases. The chain's CDR3 is CASSLPGGGEQYV. The DNA of the CDR3 is TGTGCCAGCAGCCTCCCGGGGGGGGGCGAGCAGTACGTC.

The rearrangement uses TRBV7-9 and TRBJ2-6; D not certain. Trimming removed 5 bases from V and 2 bases from J, with 4 bases in between. The CDR3 length is 13 residues. CDR1 is SEHNR and CDR2 is FQNEAQ in the germline V gene (reference sequence). Here the CDR3 reads CASSEAGANVLTF. For the CDR3, the DNA is TGTGCCAGCAGCGAGGCTGGGGCCAACGTCCTGACTTTC. Supplemented by reference TRBV7-9 and TRBJ2-6, the full variable domain reads DTGVSQNPRHKITKRGQNVTFRCDPISEHNRLYWYRQTLGQGPEFLTYFQNEAQLEKSRLLSDRFSAERPKGSFSTLEIQRTEQGDSAMYLCASSEAGANVLTFGAGSRLTVL.

The CDR3 sequence is CASSLGAGRNGYTF. The DNA for the CDR3 is TGTGCCAGCAGTTTAGGTGCGGGGAGAAATGGCTACACCTTC. This sequence joins TRBV28 and TRBJ1-2; D call uncertain. With 2 bases removed from V and 6 bases from J, the gap between germline ends came to 13 bases. The germline CDR1 and CDR2 sequences are MDHEN and SYDVKM. The CDR3 has 14 residues.

Here the CDR3 DNA reads TGTGCCAGCAGCTGGGGGAGCGGGAGGGCCGTTTCCTACAATGAGCAGTTCTTC. This gives the protein CASSWGSGRAVSYNEQFF. The rearrangement uses TRBV11-2 and TRBJ2-1, with TRBD2 identical over 10 bases. From germline, CDR1 is SGHAT and CDR2 FQNNGV. The CDR3 has 18 amino acids. V lost 4 bases, J lost 1 base, and 10 bases stayed unmatched.

The chain is built from TRBV6-2 or TRBV6-3 and TRBJ2-2; 7 positions match TRBD2. Germline V CDR1 and CDR2: MNHEY, SVGEGT. V lost 5 bases to trimming and J lost 4 bases; unmatched junction nucleotides: 10. The CDR3 is made up of 16 amino acids. Here the CDR3 reads CASSGLGRWGTGELFF. The CDR3 bases are TGTGCCAGCAGTGGACTAGGTCGGTGGGGCACCGGGGAGCTGTTTTTT.

The rearrangement links TRBV4-2 to TRBJ1-2, with D perhaps matching TRBD1 (6 bases). This CDR3 is built from 16 residues. The germline V gene encodes CDR1 LGHNA and CDR2 YNFKEQ. The V and J ends lost 0 bases and 2 bases respectively, with 13 bases between them. The CDR3 sequence: CASSQDGGAGNYGYTF. The CDR3 DNA reads TGTGCCAGCAGCCAAGATGGGGGGGCAGGAAACTATGGCTACACCTTC.

This clone appeared once. V gene TRBV5-1 combines with J gene TRBJ2-1; 10 bases map to TRBD2. Germline values: CDR1 SGHRS, CDR2 YFSETQ. The CDR3 runs to 15 residues. With 0 bases clipped from V and 7 bases from J, the junction kept 4 bases outside the gene matches. In DNA form, the CDR3 reads TGCGCCAGCAGCTTGGTCCAGACTAGCGGGAATGAGCAGTTCTTC. Translating gives CASSLVQTSGNEQFF.

The genes are TRBV6-5 and TRBJ2-7; 9 bases fit TRBD1. The germline V gene has CDR1 MNHEY and CDR2 SVGAGI. Trimming took 0 bases from V and 2 from J; bases not matched to a gene: 5. The CDR3 loop spans 16 amino acids. The DNA for the CDR3 is TGTGCCAGCAGTTACTCGGGGACAGGGTCCCCCTACGAGCAGTACTTC. Protein sequence: CASSYSGTGSPYEQYF.

This chain connects TRBV11-1 to TRBJ1-4; TRBD1 is a possible D gene (5 bases). This CDR3 contains 16 residues. The V gene's germline CDR1 is SGHAT and CDR2 FQDESV (reference sequence). Trimming took 5 bases from V and 8 from J, leaving 21 bases between them. In DNA form, the CDR3 reads TGTGCCAGCAGCGAGACGGCAGGCAGGGCTGGGGAAAAACTGTTTTTT. This gives the protein CASSETAGRAGEKLFF.

The chain employs TRBV9 and TRBJ1-1; D is unresolved. The length of the CDR3 is 13 residues. The germline CDR1 and CDR2 sequences are SGDLS and YYNGEE. The germline V and J ends were trimmed by 4 bases and 5 bases, with 12 bases remaining between them. The CDR3: CASSPVWETEAFF. CDR3 nucleotides: TGTGCCAGCAGCCCCGTGTGGGAGACTGAAGCTTTCTTT.

The chain recombines TRBV29-1 with TRBJ2-7; weak D call: TRBD1 (6 bases). Per the germline V gene, CDR1 is SQVTM and CDR2 is ANQGSEA. V was pared by 4 bases and J by 2 bases, with 9 bases between. The CDR3 spans 12 residues. The CDR3 region is CSVVDSPYEQYF. The DNA for the CDR3 is TGCAGCGTTGTGGACAGCCCCTACGAGCAGTACTTC.

This clone was observed a single time. V is TRBV7-8 and J is TRBJ2-1, with 11 bases fitting TRBD2. The V segment lost 5 bases and the J segment 10 bases; nucleotides outside the gene matches: 19. This CDR3 has 18 residues. The germline V gene has CDR1 SGHVS and CDR2 FQNEAQ. CDR3 in DNA: TGTGCCAGCAGCCAGCTCCGGCGGGTAGCGGGAGGGGCGGGAGAGCAGTTCTTC. It is translated as CASSQLRRVAGGAGEQFF.

As regards this clone: This sample also contains other DNA sequences that code for the same CDR3. V and J are TRBV7-2 and TRBJ2-1; D is perhaps TRBD2 (5 bases). The CDR3 covers 16 residues. In germline, CDR1 is SGHTA, CDR2 FQGNSA. V was clipped by 5 bases and J by 0 bases, with 14 bases between them. The CDR3 bases are TGTGCCAGCAGCCCCCCCGGGGTCCCCTCCTACAATGAGCAGTTCTTC. Translated, it gives CASSPPGVPSYNEQFF.

In this sample, this clone turned up a few times. The rearrangement links TRBV4-1 to TRBJ1-1; D unresolved. V dropped 0 bases and J dropped 1 base, with 6 bases sitting between them. CDR1 is MGHRA and CDR2 is YSYEKL in the germline V gene. The CDR3 runs to 14 residues. The CDR3 region has the DNA TGCGCCAGCAGCCAAGAGCGGGGGAACACTGAAGCTTTCTTT. Protein: CASSQERGNTEAFF.

The chain couples TRBV30 to TRBJ1-6, with D unresolved. With 0 bases removed from V and 0 bases from J, the gap between germline ends came to 6 bases. Germline CDR1 GTSNPN, CDR2 SVGIG (reference sequence). CDR3 size: 15 residues. The CDR3 bases are TGTGCCTGGAGTGTACGTAGCTCCTATAATTCACCCCTCCACTTT. Encoded protein: CAWSVRSSYNSPLHF.

This chain links TRBV6-2 or TRBV6-3 with TRBJ2-4; 10 bases line up with TRBD1. The CDR3 extends over 19 amino acids. The trim removed 5 bases at V and 0 bases at J, leaving 13 bases unmatched. Germline V CDR1 and CDR2: MNHEY, SVGEGT. The CDR3, as DNA: TGTGCCAGCAGTCCGTGGGACAGGGGCCGTCCTTTAGCCAAAAACATTCAGTACTTC. Protein sequence: CASSPWDRGRPLAKNIQYF.

V and J are TRBV12-5 and TRBJ2-3, with 9 bases lining up with TRBD2. The CDR3 loop spans 16 amino acids. Germline values: CDR1 LGHNT, CDR2 FRNRAP. V was clipped by 7 bases and J by 4 bases; unmatched bases: 12. This CDR3 reads CASALTLGGRADTQYF. CDR3 DNA: TGTGCTAGTGCCTTGACACTGGGCGGGAGGGCAGATACGCAGTATTTT.

This rearrangement joins TRBV19 to TRBJ2-3, with D tentatively TRBD2 (5 bases). Germline values: CDR1 LNHDA, CDR2 SQIVND (reference sequence). CDR3 length equals 13 residues. Trimming left V 6 bases short and J 0 bases short, with 7 bases between. CDR3 sequence (DNA): TGTGCCAGTAGGCGGGCTAGCACAGATACGCAGTATTTT. Its translation: CASRRASTDTQYF.